Below, 25 T cell receptor beta chains from the same sample are listed, as sequenced in a study of cytomegalovirus exposure and HLA in healthy donors. 13 Jbeta primers and 60 Vbeta primers were used for the PCR. The assay was immunoSEQ multiplex PCR, and TCRdb's table has in-frame clones only and misses some. The sample holds 120,000 to 150,000 clones; around a tenth are singletons and the top ten take 1.5% to 2%. The sequenced sample consisted of PBMCs. The source of these receptors is a male donor in good health and CMV-seronegative.

V usage is TRBV21-1 and J usage is TRBJ2-7; the D call TRBD2 from the table was never checked on the DNA. TRBV21-1 is recorded as a pseudogene. This CDR3 has 14 residues. Here the CDR3 DNA reads TGTGCCAGCTCCCATCTAGCGACCAACTACGAGCAGTACTTC. This translates into CASSHLATNYEQYF.

The CDR3 protein is CASSGRDRGTEAFF. The DNA of the CDR3 is TGTGCCAGCAGCGGCCGGGACAGGGGAACTGAAGCTTTCTTT. The V gene is TRBV5-4, the J gene TRBJ1-1, with 10 bases identical to TRBD1. V lost 4 bases and J lost 5; bases outside the gene matches: 5. The CDR3 consists of 14 residues. Germline CDR1 and CDR2: SGHNT and YYREEE (reference sequence).

V gene TRBV9 combines with J gene TRBJ1-2; a possible D gene is TRBD1 (6 bases). The CDR3 covers 14 residues. In germline, CDR1 is SGDLS, CDR2 YYNGEE. V was cut by 4 bases and J by 2 bases, with 12 bases left in between. The CDR3 loop is CASSPTRGNYGYTF. The DNA for the CDR3 is TGTGCCAGCAGCCCTACCAGGGGAAACTATGGCTACACCTTC.

This clone was seen a handful of times. The rearrangement joins TRBV11-2 to TRBJ1-1, with D perhaps matching TRBD1 (6 bases). Germline CDR1 is SGHAT and CDR2 is FQNNGV. The germline V and J ends were trimmed by 0 bases and 0 bases, with 11 bases remaining between them. This CDR3 has 16 residues. The CDR3 here is CASSLDTTGMNTEAFF. The CDR3 DNA reads TGTGCCAGCAGCTTAGATACAACAGGGATGAACACTGAAGCTTTCTTT.

The chain uses TRBV4-1 and TRBJ2-3; D unresolved. CDR1 and CDR2 from the germline V gene are MGHRA and YSYEKL. V dropped 0 bases and J dropped 4 bases, with 8 bases sitting between them. The CDR3 has 14 residues. CDR3 bases: TGCGCCAGCAGCCAAGATATGGGCCCAGATACGCAGTATTTT. Protein: CASSQDMGPDTQYF.

This clone was detected a few times. The V gene is TRBV9, the J gene TRBJ1-2, with D uncertain. The CDR3 covers 16 residues. With 0 bases removed from V and 5 bases from J, the gap between germline ends came to 17 bases. Germline CDR1 and CDR2: SGDLS and YYNGEE. CDR3 sequence (DNA): TGTGCCAGCAGCGTAGATCAAGTAGGACGAGGGTATGGCTACACCTTC. This sequence encodes CASSVDQVGRGYGYTF.

Only a few counts were recorded for this clone. The chain combines TRBV27 with TRBJ1-3; possibly TRBD1 for D (5 bases). This CDR3 has 14 residues. Trimming pared 8 bases from V and 4 bases from J, leaving 15 bases between. CDR1 MNHEY and CDR2 SMNVEV come from the germline V gene (reference sequence). The CDR3 sequence: CASSSAGPGNTIYF. The CDR3 DNA reads as TGTGCCAGCTCTTCGGCAGGGCCCGGAAACACCATATATTTT.

The CDR3 DNA follows: TGTGCCAGCAGCGACAGGGGAGGGACAGATACGCAGTATTTT. Translation gives CASSDRGGTDTQYF. The chain is built from TRBV2 and TRBJ2-3; TRBD1 might be the D (8 bases). Germline values: CDR1 SNHLY, CDR2 FYNNEI. The ends were cut back, 6 bases at V and 3 bases at J, with 13 bases in the middle. This CDR3 contains 14 residues.

The chain couples TRBV27 to TRBJ2-3, with 14 nucleotides matching TRBD2. The CDR3 covers 17 residues. Looked up from germline, CDR1 is MNHEY and CDR2 is SMNVEV (reference sequence). V shed 6 bases, J shed 4 bases, and the junction held 9 bases outside the gene matches. The CDR3 DNA reads as TGTGCCAGCAGCCAGGGGACTAGCGGGAGAGTCGCAGATACGCAGTATTTT. It codes for CASSQGTSGRVADTQYF.

V usage is TRBV4-3 and J usage is TRBJ2-7; D is uncertain. This CDR3 comprises 13 residues. V lost 1 base, J lost 5 bases, and 9 bases lay in between. Germline V CDR1 and CDR2: LGHNA, YSLEER. The CDR3 sequence is CASSQGRGDEQYF. The DNA of the CDR3 is TGCGCCAGCAGCCAAGGGAGAGGCGACGAGCAGTACTTC.

V gene TRBV10-2 combines with J gene TRBJ2-3; the match to TRBD2 covers 8 bases. Germline assignment: CDR1 WSHSY and CDR2 SAAADI. This CDR3 is built from 14 residues. The CDR3 nucleotides read TGCGCTATCGGGACCGGACTAGCCGGAGATACGCAGTATTTT. Translation gives CAIGTGLAGDTQYF.

This clone was counted only a few times. CDR3 sequence reads: CASSLFQGNSPLHF. Written as DNA, the CDR3 is TGTGCCAGCAGCTTATTCCAGGGTAATTCACCCCTCCACTTT. This sequence joins TRBV7-6 and TRBJ1-6; perhaps TRBD1 as D (5 bases). Germline values: CDR1 SGHVS, CDR2 FNYEAQ. Deletions cut 2 bases from V and 6 bases from J, with 8 bases between. This CDR3 is 14 amino acids long. The full variable domain, rest sourced from reference TRBV7-6 and TRBJ1-6, is GAGVSQSPRYKVTKRGQDVALRCDPISGHVSLYWYRQALGQGPEFLTYFNYEAQQDKSGLPNDRFSAERPEGSISTLTIQRTEQRDSAMYRCASSLFQGNSPLHFGNGTRLTVT.

This clone was observed a few times. The chain has TRBV7-9 and TRBJ2-1; TRBD1 is a possible D gene (6 bases). CDR1 SEHNR and CDR2 FQNEAQ come from the germline V gene (reference sequence). The CDR3 has 13 residues. V was pared by 3 bases and J by 9 bases, with 12 bases between. CDR3 in amino acids: CASSFPGGSEQFF. CDR3 DNA: TGTGCCAGCAGCTTCCCTGGGGGCAGTGAGCAGTTCTTC. The full variable domain, its missing parts supplied by reference TRBV7-9 and TRBJ2-1, is DTGVSQNPRHKITKRGQNVTFRCDPISEHNRLYWYRQTLGQGPEFLTYFQNEAQLEKSRLLSDRFSAERPKGSFSTLEIQRTEQGDSAMYLCASSFPGGSEQFFGPGTRLTVL.

The rearrangement links TRBV6-4 to TRBJ2-1; tentative D call: TRBD1 (6 bases). Germline CDR1 and CDR2: MRHNA and SNTAGT. The CDR3 runs 15 residues. Deletions cut 6 bases from V and 0 bases from J, with 12 bases between. The CDR3 nucleotides are TGTGCCAGCAGCAAACGGACAGACTCCTACAATGAGCAGTTCTTC. Protein sequence: CASSKRTDSYNEQFF.

The rearrangement joins TRBV13 to TRBJ2-1; tentatively, D is TRBD2 (5 bases). V lost 7 bases and J 5 bases, leaving 24 bases between the germline ends. The CDR3 is 17 residues long. Germline V gene sequence: CDR1 PRHDT, CDR2 FYEKMQ (reference sequence). The DNA for the CDR3 is TGTGCCAGCACCCGGGGAGCCAGGAGTACCCCCCACAATGAGCAGTTCTTC. This encodes CASTRGARSTPHNEQFF.

This clone appeared a few times. The chain couples TRBV19 to TRBJ2-3; tentatively, D is TRBD1 (5 bases). Trimming shortened V by 2 bases and J by 4 bases, and 10 bases separated the two germline ends. This CDR3 is built from 14 residues. CDR1 is LNHDA, CDR2 SQIVND, per germline (reference sequence). The CDR3: CASSIRTGSDTQYF. The CDR3 DNA reads TGTGCCAGTAGTATACGAACAGGATCAGATACGCAGTATTTT.

The rearrangement links TRBV7-3 to TRBJ2-1, with TRBD2 identical over 8 bases. The junction had 9 bases not matched to a gene; V was cut back by 5 bases and J by 6 bases. The CDR3 contains 15 residues. Germline V gene lookup returns CDR1 SGHTA and CDR2 FQGTGA. The CDR3 here is CASSVSGGGPNEQFF. The DNA of the CDR3 is TGTGCCAGCAGCGTCAGTGGCGGGGGGCCCAATGAGCAGTTCTTC. The full variable domain, its missing parts supplied by reference TRBV7-3 and TRBJ2-1, is GAGVSQTPSNKVTEKGKYVELRCDPISGHTALYWYRQSLGQGPEFLIYFQGTGAADDSGLPNDRFFAVRPEGSVSTLKIQRTERGDSAVYLCASSVSGGGPNEQFFGPGTRLTVL.

This clone was recorded a few times. This rearrangement joins TRBV7-2 to TRBJ2-1; D might be TRBD1 (5 bases). Between the trimmed V and J ends, which lost 5 bases and 0 bases, there was a span of 11 bases. The CDR3 sequence is 15 residues long. The germline CDR1 and CDR2 sequences are SGHTA and FQGNSA. This CDR3 reads CASSPTVSSYNEQFF. Written as DNA, the CDR3 is TGTGCCAGCAGCCCGACAGTCAGCTCCTACAATGAGCAGTTCTTC. Supplemented by reference TRBV7-2 and TRBJ2-1, the full variable domain reads GAGVSQSPSNKVTEKGKDVELRCDPISGHTALYWYRQSLGQGLEFLIYFQGNSAPDKSGLPSDRFSAERTGGSVSTLTIQRTQQEDSAVYLCASSPTVSSYNEQFFGPGTRLTVL.

This clone was seen only a few times. The chain combines TRBV29-1 with TRBJ2-5; 12 nucleotides align to TRBD1. Judging by the DNA end, TRBJ2-7 fits better; the J call may be wrong. The CDR3 totals 14 residues. Germline values: CDR1 SQVTM, CDR2 ANQGSEA. The CDR3: CSVVGTGGVYEQYF. CDR3 DNA: TGCAGCGTTGTGGGGACAGGGGGCGTTTACGAGCAGTACTTC.

This clone was observed a few times. The chain recombines TRBV20-1 with TRBJ2-5; D ambiguous. V dropped 7 bases and J dropped 1 base, with 4 bases sitting between them. The CDR3 is 10 residues long. Germline assignment: CDR1 DFQATT and CDR2 SNEGSKA (reference sequence). CDR3 protein: CSGGQETQYF. CDR3 nucleotide sequence: TGCAGTGGAGGCCAAGAGACCCAGTACTTC.

This clone was seen a few times. The CDR3 region has the DNA TGCGCCAGCAGCTCCGACAGGGTAAATAGCAATCAGCCCCAGCATTTT. This codes for CASSSDRVNSNQPQHF. This chain uses TRBV4-3 with TRBJ1-5, with 7 nucleotides matching TRBD1. The CDR3 contains 16 residues. CDR1 and CDR2 from the germline V gene are LGHNA and YSLEER. J lost 0 bases, V lost 5 bases, and 7 bases had no gene match.

This clone was picked up a small number of times. The rearrangement joins TRBV7-2 to TRBJ2-7; 9 nucleotides agree with TRBD1. Losses at the gene ends were 5 bases for V and 4 bases for J; bases not matched to a gene: 6. This CDR3 has 14 amino acids. The germline V gene encodes CDR1 SGHTA and CDR2 FQGNSA. In nucleotides, the CDR3 is TGTGCCAGCAGCCACGGTGACAGGGGGTACGAGCAGTACTTC. It specifies CASSHGDRGYEQYF. The whole variable domain, remainder taken from reference TRBV7-2 and TRBJ2-7, is GAGVSQSPSNKVTEKGKDVELRCDPISGHTALYWYRQSLGQGLEFLIYFQGNSAPDKSGLPSDRFSAERTGGSVSTLTIQRTQQEDSAVYLCASSHGDRGYEQYFGPGTRLTVT.

In this sample, this clone turned up once. The chain's CDR3 is CASSWGAGELFF. The CDR3 region has the DNA TGTGCCAGCAGCTGGGGGGCCGGGGAGCTGTTTTTT. The chain is built from TRBV7-3 and TRBJ2-2; the D gene is possibly TRBD2 (6 bases). Looked up from germline, CDR1 is SGHTA and CDR2 is FQGTGA. The CDR3 has 12 amino acids. The V and J ends lost 4 bases and 6 bases respectively, with 6 bases between them.

The chain carries TRBV11-2 and TRBJ1-1; TRBD1 is a possible D gene (5 bases). Germline V gives CDR1 SGHAT, CDR2 FQNNGV. CDR3 length: 16 amino acids. V gave up 2 bases and J gave up 4 bases, with 17 bases separating them. The CDR3 loop is CASSLWPRGGSTEAFF. The CDR3 DNA reads as TGTGCCAGCAGCTTATGGCCTCGGGGCGGGAGCACTGAAGCTTTCTTT.

This clone was observed a few times. The rearrangement joins TRBV6-1 to TRBJ1-5; D is possibly TRBD1 (5 bases). The CDR3 extends over 15 amino acids. V was shortened by 6 bases and J by 6 bases, with 18 bases between the two germline ends. Germline V gene sequence: CDR1 MNHNS, CDR2 SASEGT. The CDR3 sequence is CASRPGHFGGQPQHF. DNA for the CDR3: TGTGCCAGCAGACCCGGACACTTCGGCGGTCAGCCCCAGCATTTT.